This T cell receptor beta chain derives from a study of blood T cell repertoires in COVID-19. The CDR3 is 13 residues long. Trimming removed 5 bases at V and 4 bases at J, with 11 bases between. The germline V gene encodes CDR1 SEHNR and CDR2 FQNEAQ (reference sequence). A word on this clone: Other nucleotide sequences from this sample produce the same CDR3.

TCRdb keeps only in-frame clones here, not all; method: immunoSEQ multiplex PCR. Of about 240,000 clones listed, roughly 82% are singletons. The TCR comes from a woman between 70 and 85 years old with acute or convalescent COVID-19. The specimen sequenced was peripheral blood. The V gene is TRBV7-9, the J gene TRBJ1-2; D ambiguous. The CDR3: CASSPDSFYGYTF. For the CDR3, the DNA is TGTGCCAGCAGCCCGGACTCCTTCTATGGCTACACCTTC.